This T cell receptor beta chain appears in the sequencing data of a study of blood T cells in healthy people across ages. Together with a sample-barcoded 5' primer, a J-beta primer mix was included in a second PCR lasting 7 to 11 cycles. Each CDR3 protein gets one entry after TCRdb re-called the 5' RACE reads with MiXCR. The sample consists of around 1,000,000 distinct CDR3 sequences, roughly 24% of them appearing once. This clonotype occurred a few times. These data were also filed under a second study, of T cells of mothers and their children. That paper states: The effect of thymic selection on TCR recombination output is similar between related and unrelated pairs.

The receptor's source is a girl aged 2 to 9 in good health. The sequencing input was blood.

The CDR3 DNA reads as TGCGCCAGCAGTCAGCGCCTGGGGGAAAACACCATATATTTT. It encodes CASSQRLGENTIYF. The chain recombines TRBV23-1 with TRBJ1-3; tentative D call: TRBD1 (5 bases). TRBV23-1 is an ORF; its function is uncertain. CDR3 length: 14 amino acids. V was trimmed by 3 bases and J by 6 bases, leaving 12 bases between them.